Listed below are T cell receptor beta chains from one sample, sequenced in a study of graft-versus-host responses after intestinal transplantation. Generated by immunoSEQ multiplex PCR, the TCRdb table keeps only in-frame clones and is missing some. The table includes 12,000 to 15,000 clones, about 34% detected once. The sequences come from alloreactive CD8+ T cells from a mixed lymphocyte reaction culture, collected before intestinal transplant. Receptors were obtained from a human patient who received an intestinal transplant. Both conserved end residues are part of each CDR3. A D gene is named only where the DNA matches it firmly. The size entry is marked missing in some rows and otherwise reads once, few, many or a size class.

size | J | D | V | DNA | CDR3
NA | TRBJ2-1 | NA | TRBV10-2 | TGCGCCAGCATTTCAGGGTCCACCTACAATGAGCAGTTCTTC | CASISGSTYNEQFF
NA | TRBJ1-2 | NA | TRBV27 | TGTGCCAGCAGTCGGGGAGTCGGTGGCTACACCTTC | CASSRGVGGYTF
few | TRBJ2-7 | NA | TRBV4-3 | TGCGCCAGCAGCCAGGGGGCCGGCAGTGCCTACGAGCAGTACTTC | CASSQGAGSAYEQYF
few | TRBJ2-3 | TRBD2 | TRBV7-9 | TGTGCCAGCAGCTTAGTGGGCGGGGGGAGCACAGATACGCAGTATTTT | CASSLVGGGSTDTQYF
few | TRBJ1-1 | TRBD1 | TRBV9 | TGTGCCAGCAGCGAGGGACAGCTTTACACTGAAGCTTTCTTT | CASSEGQLYTEAFF
few | TRBJ2-7 | NA | TRBV15 | TGTGCCACCAGCAGGGAACTAGCCACCTACGAGCAGTACTTC | CATSRELATYEQYF
few | TRBJ2-7 | NA | TRBV5-1 | TGCGCCAGCCGGGGTACTAGCTACGAGCAGTACTTC | CASRGTSYEQYF
NA | TRBJ1-2 | NA | TRBV6-1 | TGTGCCAGCAGTGACGCGGGGGGATTGATCTATGGCTACACCTTC | CASSDAGGLIYGYTF
NA | TRBJ2-7 | NA | TRBV29-1 | TGCAGCGCATCCCAGGGGATTCCCTACGAGCAGTACTTC | CSASQGIPYEQYF
medium-sized | TRBJ1-2 | NA | TRBV6-1 | TGTGCCAGCAGTGACACAGGGTACGACTATGGCTACACCTTC | CASSDTGYDYGYTF
NA | TRBJ2-7 | NA | TRBV6-5 | TGTGCCAGCAGTTACTCGGGGGGGCTCTACGAGCAGTACTTC | CASSYSGGLYEQYF
NA | TRBJ2-1 | NA | TRBV11-2 | TGTGCCAGCAGCTTAGGCAGTAATCCCTACAATGAGCAGTTCTTC | CASSLGSNPYNEQFF
NA | TRBJ2-7 | NA | TRBV19 | TGTGCCAGTAGCCTAGACCTCCAGGGAGGTCCCTCCTACGAGCAGTACTTC | CASSLDLQGGPSYEQYF
once | TRBJ2-1 | NA | TRBV7-2 | TGTGCCAGCACCGCGACAGATATCTCCTACAATGAGCAGTTCTTC | CASTATDISYNEQFF
NA | TRBJ1-1 | NA | TRBV6-5 | TGTGCCAGCAGGGACGGGACTTACCATGAAGCTTTCTTT | CASRDGTYHEAFF
NA | TRBJ2-1 | NA | TRBV11-2 | TGTGCCAGCAGCTTAGGGGCCGTTTACAATGAGCAGTTCTTC | CASSLGAVYNEQFF
few | TRBJ1-2 | TRBD1 | TRBV7-9 | TGTGCCAGCAGCCCCCAGACAGGGATCTATGGCTACACCTTC | CASSPQTGIYGYTF
few | TRBJ1-6 | TRBD1 | TRBV5-6 | TGTGCCAGCAGCTTCGGGACAGGGGGAAATTCACCCCTCCACTTT | CASSFGTGGNSPLHF
NA | TRBJ2-7 | NA | TRBV6-1 | TGTGCCAGCAGTGAAGCCCCGGCAGGCTACGAGCAGTACTTC | CASSEAPAGYEQYF
NA | TRBJ1-3 | TRBD1 | TRBV4-3 | TGCGCCAGCAGCGATGGGACAGGGGCTGGAAACACCATATATTTT | CASSDGTGAGNTIYF
NA | TRBJ2-7 | TRBD2 | TRBV27 | TGTGCCAGCAGCCTTAGCGGGGACGGGACCTACGAGCAGTACTTC | CASSLSGDGTYEQYF
few | TRBJ2-5 | TRBD2 | TRBV2 | TGTGCCAGCAGAGTAAGCGGGGGACGGGAGACCCAGTACTTC | CASRVSGGRETQYF
NA | TRBJ2-1 | TRBD2 | TRBV9 | TGTGCCAGCAGCCCGGGACTAGCGGGGGGGCGAATTGAGCAGTTCTTC | CASSPGLAGGRIEQFF
NA | TRBJ2-2 | NA | TRBV7-9 | TGTGCCAGCAGCCCCGAACACTACAACGGGGAGCTGTTTTTT | CASSPEHYNGELFF
NA | TRBJ2-1 | TRBD2 | TRBV4-3 | TGCGCCAGTAGCGGGGCAAACTACAATGAGCAGTTCTTC | CASSGANYNEQFF
NA | TRBJ1-5 | NA | TRBV4-3 | TGCGCCAGCAGCCAAGATCGAACAGGGATACAGCCCCAGCATTTT | CASSQDRTGIQPQHF
medium-sized | TRBJ2-7 | TRBD2 | TRBV2 | TGTGCCAGCGGGCTGGCGGGGGGGCCAGGCGAGCAGTACTTC | CASGLAGGPGEQYF
NA | TRBJ2-7 | TRBD1 | TRBV30 | TGTGCCTGGAGTACCGGGACAGGGGTTGTCGAGCAGTACTTC | CAWSTGTGVVEQYF
NA | TRBJ1-1 | TRBD1 | TRBV27 | TGTGCCAGCAGGACAGGGAGTCAACCTGAAGCTTTCTTT | CASRTGSQPEAFF
NA | TRBJ1-2 | TRBD1 | TRBV4-3 | TGCGCCAGCAGCCAAGATCGACAGGGGGATTATGGCTACACCTTC | CASSQDRQGDYGYTF
NA | TRBJ2-3 | NA | TRBV7-2 | TGTGCCAGCAGCTTAGACCGGGTAGATACGCAGTATTTT | CASSLDRVDTQYF
medium-sized | TRBJ1-1 | NA | TRBV7-2 | TGTGCCAGCAACAAATCCCCAGAGAACACTGAAGCTTTCTTT | CASNKSPENTEAFF
NA | TRBJ2-6 | NA | TRBV9 | TGTGCCAGCAGCGCGAGCTCTGGGGCCAACGTCCTGACTTTC | CASSASSGANVLTF
NA | TRBJ2-1 | NA | TRBV29-1 | TGCAGCGTTGCAGGGCCCAATAACCCCTACAATGAGCAGTTCTTC | CSVAGPNNPYNEQFF
NA | TRBJ1-2 | NA | TRBV14 | TGTGCCAGCAGCCAAGGGACACCTCGCCGTTATGGCTACACCTTC | CASSQGTPRRYGYTF
NA | TRBJ1-5 | NA | TRBV4-1 | TGCGCCAGCAGCGACGGGCGGGATCAGCCCCAGCATTTT | CASSDGRDQPQHF
NA | TRBJ1-5 | NA | TRBV30 | TGTGCCTGGAGTCGGGGTTTCAATCAGCCCCAGCATTTT | CAWSRGFNQPQHF
NA | TRBJ1-1 | NA | TRBV25-1 | TGTGCCAGCAGTGACGGGGTACACATGAACACTGAAGCTTTCTTT | CASSDGVHMNTEAFF
few | TRBJ1-1 | TRBD1 | TRBV4-2 | TGTGCCAGCAGCCAAGCCCGGACAGGGGCGGCTGAAGCTTTCTTT | CASSQARTGAAEAFF
NA | TRBJ1-6 | TRBD1 | TRBV4-3 | TGCGCCAGCAGCCAAGATCGGGGACAGGGGGGTTCACCCCTCCACTTT | CASSQDRGQGGSPLHF
NA | TRBJ2-7 | TRBD2 | TRBV27 | TGTGCCAGCAGTTTCGGGAGGGCCTACGAGCAGTACTTC | CASSFGRAYEQYF
NA | TRBJ1-2 | TRBD1 | TRBV30 | TGTGCCTGGAGTGTCCTACCGGGACAGGGTTTCACCTTC | CAWSVLPGQGFTF
NA | TRBJ2-1 | TRBD2 | TRBV5-1 | TGCGCCAGCAGCCCCTGGGGGGGCAATGAGCAGTTCTTC | CASSPWGGNEQFF
NA | TRBJ1-3 | NA | TRBV4-3 | TGCGCCAGCAGCCAAGATCGAGACTCTGGAAACACCATATATTTT | CASSQDRDSGNTIYF
few | TRBJ2-1 | TRBD2 | TRBV4-1 | TGCGCCAGCACCGGGACTAGAGACGAGCAGTTCTTC | CASTGTRDEQFF
NA | TRBJ2-2 | TRBD2 | TRBV9 | TGTGCCAGCAGCGACGGCGGGGGGGCGTATACCGGGGAGCTGTTTTTT | CASSDGGGAYTGELFF
NA | TRBJ2-7 | NA | TRBV11-2 | TGTGCCAGCAGCCAGTCTTTCTACGAGCAGTACTTC | CASSQSFYEQYF
NA | TRBJ1-6 | NA | TRBV30 | TGTGCCTGGAGTGACGCCGAGGGAACCCTCCACTTT | CAWSDAEGTLHF
NA | TRBJ1-1 | NA | TRBV7-9 | TGTGCCAGCAGCTTCTCCACCTCCCCCTCCAGGAACACTGAAGCTTTCTTT | CASSFSTSPSRNTEAFF
NA | TRBJ1-1 | NA | TRBV19 | TGTGCCAGTAGTATAGCCCAAACCACTTTTAACACTGAAGCTTTCTTT | CASSIAQTTFNTEAFF